The clone carrying this T cell receptor (beta chain) has more than one count but fewer than ten. These data belong to a study of T cells in Graves' hyperthyroidism and ophthalmopathy. The TCR beta CDR3 regions underwent amplification using RNA transcripts as the source. The HTBI primer set served for first-round RT-PCR of the TCR CDR3. One entry per CDR3 protein, called by TCRdb with MiXCR from the multiplex PCR reads. The sample carries around 380,000 distinct CDR3 sequences, about 13% recorded once. Losses at the gene ends were 4 bases for V and 6 bases for J; bases not matched to a gene: 10. This CDR3 has 15 amino acids. Germline CDR1 and CDR2: MNHEY and SVGAGI.

The gene calls are TRBV6-5 and TRBJ2-7, with 9 positions matching TRBD1. This clonotype originated in a man aged 25-40 years with Graves' hyperthyroidism that later progressed to Graves' ophthalmopathy. Specimen: blood. The CDR3 region has the DNA TGTGCCAGCAGTTTAGCCGGGACAGGGACAGGCGAGCAGTACTTC. Its translation: CASSLAGTGTGEQYF.